This is a list of T cell receptor beta chains from one sample in a study of T-cell memory formation after mild COVID-19. TCRdb called the 5' RACE reads again in MiXCR, with one record for every CDR3 protein. Of 30,000 or so distinct CDR3 sequences listed, under 25% are singletons. Specimen: PBMCs or a T cell subset sorted from them (not recorded which). These receptors originate from an adult who had mild COVID-19 (a few samples of this study predate the infection). Cell type and time point are not known. Both conserved end residues are part of each CDR3. The D gene is left open where the match is weak. Expanded clones are given a class, and other clones once, few, many or no size at all.

>-|TRBJ2-7|medium-sized|TRBV12-3/TRBV12-4
TGTGCCAGCAGTTTAGTGGACACCTACGAGCAGTACTTC
CASSLVDTYEQYF
>TRBD1|TRBJ1-4|many|TRBV2
TGTGCCAGCAGTGAAGGTGTTCAGGGGGGAGAAAAACTGTTTTTT
CASSEGVQGGEKLFF
>TRBD1|TRBJ2-1|many|TRBV7-3
TGTGCCAGCAGCCCGCAGACAGGGTCCCCCAAAAATGAGCAGTTCTTC
CASSPQTGSPKNEQFF
>-|TRBJ1-3|many|TRBV6-5
TGTGCCAGCCAAGCCGAGAGGACCATATATTTT
CASQAERTIYF
>TRBD2|TRBJ2-7|many|TRBV5-1
TGCGCCAGCAGCTTGGAACTAGCGGGAGCGGGCTACGAGCAGTACTTC
CASSLELAGAGYEQYF
>-|TRBJ2-1|-|TRBV10-3
TGTGCCATCAGTGAGCAGGACTACAATGAGCAGTTCTTC
CAISEQDYNEQFF
>-|TRBJ1-3|few|TRBV30
TGTGCCTGGAGTGTTTCGGGCTCTGGAAACACCATATATTTT
CAWSVSGSGNTIYF
>-|TRBJ2-7|many|TRBV5-1
TGCGCCAGCAGCTACCTATTTACCTACGAGCAGTACTTC
CASSYLFTYEQYF
>-|TRBJ1-6|many|TRBV3-1
TGTGCCAGCAGCCAAGATACAGGTGACGGGGGACGAAGACCCCTCCACTTT
CASSQDTGDGGRRPLHF
>-|TRBJ1-4|many|TRBV12-3/TRBV12-4
TGTGCCAGCCTACAGCGTCATAATGAAAAACTGTTTTTT
CASLQRHNEKLFF
>TRBD2|TRBJ2-2|many|TRBV7-3
TGTGCCAGCAGCGCACAACTAGCGGGACGGAACACCGGGGAGCTGTTTTTT
CASSAQLAGRNTGELFF
>TRBD2|TRBJ2-3|once|TRBV7-6
TGTGCCAGCAACCTTCTAGCGGGGGGCCCTTCAGATACGCAGTATTTT
CASNLLAGGPSDTQYF
>-|TRBJ1-5|many|TRBV3-1
TGTGCCAGCAGCTTCACCATGAACGGCAATCAGCCCCAGCATTTT
CASSFTMNGNQPQHF
>TRBD1|TRBJ1-4|many|TRBV14
TGTGCCAGCAGCCAATGGGGACAGGGAGATGAAAAACTGTTTTTT
CASSQWGQGDEKLFF
>TRBD2|TRBJ2-1|-|TRBV15
TGTGCCACCAGCAGAGATCGGGGGGGGCGGAATGAGCAGTTCTTC
CATSRDRGGRNEQFF
>-|TRBJ2-7|-|TRBV3-1
TGTGCCAGCAGCCGAGAGGGGGGAGGCTACGAGCAGTACTTC
CASSREGGGYEQYF
>TRBD2|TRBJ2-5|many|TRBV5-5
TGTGCCAGCAGCCCGAGACTAGCGGGGGCCCCGGGGGCCCAGTACTTC
CASSPRLAGAPGAQYF
>-|TRBJ1-1|many|TRBV18
TGTGCCAGCTCACCCAACAGGGTGGCGAACACTGAAGCTTTCTTT
CASSPNRVANTEAFF